These 10 T cell receptor beta chains came from one sample sequenced in a study of monozygotic twins with inflammatory bowel disease. TCRdb re-called the 5' RACE reads and catalogs CDR3 proteins one per entry, DNA excluded. The table lists 310,000 or so distinct CDR3 sequences. Sequencing was performed on blood. The receptors derive from a human donor with ulcerative colitis or Crohn's disease, or a healthy co-twin of an affected twin (not recorded which).

J is TRBJ2-7 and V is TRBV20-1; TCRdb lists TRBD2, though no DNA is available to test this call. This CDR3 has 15 residues. Germline loops: CDR1 DFQATT, CDR2 SNEGSKA (reference sequence). The CDR3 is CSASSGTLSSYEQYF.

The chain combines TRBV6-2 or TRBV6-3 with TRBJ1-5. Germline CDR1 MNHEY, CDR2 SVGEGT. CDR3 length: 12 amino acids. This CDR3 reads CASSTHQEPQHF.

This chain joins TRBV28 and TRBJ1-5; TCRdb returns TRBD1, unconfirmable since there is no DNA. This CDR3 is built from 16 residues. From germline, CDR1 is MDHEN and CDR2 SYDVKM. The CDR3 reads CASSTWVTGRNQPQHF.

The J gene is TRBJ2-2, the V gene TRBV24-1; TCRdb proposes TRBD2, but this gene call is untestable without DNA. The CDR3 loop spans 18 amino acids. Germline V gene lookup returns CDR1 KGHDR and CDR2 SFDVKD. CDR3 sequence: CATSSRTSGGKNTGELFF.

This chain connects TRBV19 to TRBJ2-5; TCRdb picks TRBD2, but there is no DNA to check that call. This CDR3 spans 16 amino acids. In germline, CDR1 is LNHDA, CDR2 SQIVND (reference sequence). CDR3 loop: CASSPTRRSSQETQYF.

The chain combines TRBV6-1 with TRBJ2-1; TCRdb names TRBD1, which stays unverified in the absence of DNA. CDR3 size: 15 residues. CDR1 and CDR2 from the germline V gene are MNHNS and SASEGT. Here the CDR3 reads CASREGAGGHNEQFF.

The chain recombines TRBV5-1 with TRBJ2-3. CDR1 and CDR2 from the germline V gene are SGHRS and YFSETQ. The CDR3 length is 15 residues. CDR3 protein: CASSFASSSTDTQYF.

V and J are TRBV20-1 and TRBJ2-7. Germline CDR1 is DFQATT and CDR2 is SNEGSKA (reference sequence). The length of the CDR3 is 11 residues. The CDR3 reads CSAKAEYEQYF.

The V call is TRBV5-1, the J call TRBJ1-2; TCRdb's assignment of TRBD1 cannot be checked, as there is no DNA. Germline assignment: CDR1 SGHRS and CDR2 YFSETQ. CDR3 size: 15 residues. The CDR3 region is CASSATGTGVSGYTF.

The V and J genes are TRBV4-1 and TRBJ1-1. The CDR3 extends over 15 amino acids. CDR1 is MGHRA and CDR2 is YSYEKL in the germline V gene. The CDR3 sequence: CASSQDDLGNTEAFF.